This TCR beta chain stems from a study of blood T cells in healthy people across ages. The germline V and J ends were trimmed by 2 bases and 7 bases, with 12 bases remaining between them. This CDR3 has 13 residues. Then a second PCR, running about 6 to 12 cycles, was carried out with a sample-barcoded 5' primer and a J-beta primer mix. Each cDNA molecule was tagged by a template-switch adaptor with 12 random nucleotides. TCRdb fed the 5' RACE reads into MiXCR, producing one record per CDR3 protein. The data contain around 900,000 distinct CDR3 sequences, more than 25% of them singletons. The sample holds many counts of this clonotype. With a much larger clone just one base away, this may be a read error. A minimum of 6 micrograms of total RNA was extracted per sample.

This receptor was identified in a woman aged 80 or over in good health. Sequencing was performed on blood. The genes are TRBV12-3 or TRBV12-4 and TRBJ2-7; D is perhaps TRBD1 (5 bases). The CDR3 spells CASSLSGLGEQYF. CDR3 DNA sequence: TGTGCCAGCAGTTTATCAGGGCTGGGTGAGCAGTACTTC.